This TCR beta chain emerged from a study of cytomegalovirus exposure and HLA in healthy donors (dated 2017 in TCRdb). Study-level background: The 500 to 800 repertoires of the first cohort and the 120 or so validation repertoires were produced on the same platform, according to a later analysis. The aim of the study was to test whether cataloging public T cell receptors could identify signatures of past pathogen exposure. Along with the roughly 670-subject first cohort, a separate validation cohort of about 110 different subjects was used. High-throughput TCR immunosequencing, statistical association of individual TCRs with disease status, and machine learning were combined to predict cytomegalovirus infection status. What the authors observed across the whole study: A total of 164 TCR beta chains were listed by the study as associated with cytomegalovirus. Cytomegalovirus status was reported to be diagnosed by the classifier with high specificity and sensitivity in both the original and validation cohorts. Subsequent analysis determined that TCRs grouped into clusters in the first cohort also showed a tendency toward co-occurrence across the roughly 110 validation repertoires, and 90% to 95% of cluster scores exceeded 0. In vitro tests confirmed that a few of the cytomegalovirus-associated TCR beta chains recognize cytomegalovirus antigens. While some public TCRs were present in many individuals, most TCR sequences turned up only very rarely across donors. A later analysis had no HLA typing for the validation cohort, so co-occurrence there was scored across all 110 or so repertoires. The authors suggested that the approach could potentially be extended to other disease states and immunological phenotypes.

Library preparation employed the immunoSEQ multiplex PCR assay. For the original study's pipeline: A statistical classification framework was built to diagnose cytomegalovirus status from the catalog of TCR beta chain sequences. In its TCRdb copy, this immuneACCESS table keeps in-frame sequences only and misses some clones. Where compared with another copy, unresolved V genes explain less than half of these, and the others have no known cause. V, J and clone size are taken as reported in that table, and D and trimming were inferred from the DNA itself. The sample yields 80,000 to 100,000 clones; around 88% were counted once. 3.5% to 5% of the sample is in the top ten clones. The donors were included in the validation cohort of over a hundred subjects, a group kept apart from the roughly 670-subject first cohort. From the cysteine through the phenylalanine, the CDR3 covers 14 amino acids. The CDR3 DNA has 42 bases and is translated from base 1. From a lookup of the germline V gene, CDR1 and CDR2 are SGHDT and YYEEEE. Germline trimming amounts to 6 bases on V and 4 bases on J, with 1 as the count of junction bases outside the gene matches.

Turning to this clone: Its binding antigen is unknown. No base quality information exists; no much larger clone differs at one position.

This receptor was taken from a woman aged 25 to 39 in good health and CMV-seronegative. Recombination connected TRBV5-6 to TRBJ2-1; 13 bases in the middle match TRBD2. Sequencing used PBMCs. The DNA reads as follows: TGTGCCAGCATACTAGCGGGGGGGTACAATGAGCAGTTCTTC. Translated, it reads CASILAGGYNEQFF.